Sequencing of this T cell receptor (beta chain) was carried out in a study of kidney transplant recipient with SARS-CoV-2 infection (dated by TCRdb to the early 2020s). In the paper's terms, the time point label means: pre-pandemic baseline sample and day 111 after first positive SARS-CoV-2 test. This clonotype was counted at least ten times. What this receptor recognizes is not known. Per-base qualities were not stored, and no clone one base away is much larger. V is clipped by 5 bases and J by 1 base, and the sequence between their germline boundaries is 17 bases long. Including cysteine and phenylalanine, the CDR3 has 17 amino acids. The kept DNA is CDR3 alone, 51 bases in frame from the first base. The germline V gene (reference sequence) sets CDR1 to LNHDA and CDR2 to SQIVND. The reads were generated on an Illumina MiSeq. Profiling of the peripheral T cell repertoire was carried out for human TCRbeta genes. Regarding the original processing steps: Differential clonotype abundance was tested with beta-binomial modelling to account for variability over time. Expanded clonotypes were screened against the ImmuneCODE reference database of SARS-CoV-2-associated TCRs and mapped to viral genome regions. Additional analyses of the repertoire looked at TRBV gene usage, CDR3 length, CDR3 amino acid overlap between time points, clonotype abundance distributions and Jaccard similarity. The raw public reads went through TCRdb reprocessing: fastp at Q25, MiXCR clone calling, in-frame beta chains kept. Each record represents a unique CDR3 protein, reported with the most common genes and DNA among its rows. TCRdb's processing, not the authors', yielded these V and J calls. Counted in this sample were fewer than 250,000 distinct CDR3 sequences; more than 25% of them appeared once. Together, the top ten hold under 7.5% of the sample.

Sequencing was performed on a blood sample, taken at baseline and on roughly day 110 from a kidney transplant recipient. The V and J genes are TRBV19 and TRBJ1-4, and possibly TRBD1, on 6 matching bases. The clonotype was recovered from a male patient between 25 and 39 years old who had COVID-19 and was a kidney transplant recipient. Following transplantation, T cells from the graft donor may be among those present. The base sequence is TGTGCCAGTAGTCCCCGGGGGGCGGGGTTAACTAATGAAAAACTGTTTTTT. It translates to CASSPRGAGLTNEKLFF.